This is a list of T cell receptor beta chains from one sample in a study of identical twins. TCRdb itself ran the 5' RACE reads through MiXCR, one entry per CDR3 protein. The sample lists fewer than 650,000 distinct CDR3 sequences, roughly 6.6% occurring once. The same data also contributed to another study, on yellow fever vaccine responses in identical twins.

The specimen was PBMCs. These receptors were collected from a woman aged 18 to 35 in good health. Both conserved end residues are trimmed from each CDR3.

cdr3_aa: ASRNRLSSYNEQF
cdr3_length: 13
v_call: TRBV5-8

cdr3_aa: ASSLAGPPPTYNEQF
cdr3_length: 15
v_call: TRBV6-2/TRBV6-3

cdr3_aa: SVEDTPQQSYGYT
cdr3_length: 13
v_call: TRBV29-1

cdr3_aa: ASSGEGSGSYNEQF
cdr3_length: 14
v_call: TRBV5-6

cdr3_aa: SGVNRDPDTQY
cdr3_length: 11
v_call: TRBV20-1

cdr3_aa: ASSLLGGSGGTDTQY
cdr3_length: 15
v_call: TRBV4-1

cdr3_aa: ASSLGGAISSYNEQF
cdr3_length: 15
v_call: TRBV9

cdr3_aa: ASSPRTGGGWEF
cdr3_length: 12
v_call: TRBV27

cdr3_aa: AISSSSTDTQY
cdr3_length: 11
v_call: TRBV10-3

cdr3_aa: ASSPRLGMNTEAF
cdr3_length: 13
v_call: TRBV5-1

cdr3_aa: AAAGGGTGELF
cdr3_length: 11
v_call: TRBV24-1

cdr3_aa: ASSPSETEAF
cdr3_length: 10
v_call: TRBV11-2

cdr3_aa: SARPGQGARNEQF
cdr3_length: 13
v_call: TRBV20-1

cdr3_aa: ASSQERGARGTEAF
cdr3_length: 14
v_call: TRBV4-1

cdr3_aa: ASNGGGTSSSGANVLT
cdr3_length: 16
v_call: TRBV6-1

cdr3_aa: ASSSANIADTQY
cdr3_length: 12
v_call: TRBV5-1

cdr3_aa: ASSLVGESTDTQY
cdr3_length: 13
v_call: TRBV5-1

cdr3_aa: ASSEAAEQASYNEQF
cdr3_length: 15
v_call: TRBV2

cdr3_aa: SAGTGRTGPYEQY
cdr3_length: 13
v_call: TRBV29-1

cdr3_aa: ASSLVYGTGELF
cdr3_length: 12
v_call: TRBV5-1

cdr3_aa: ASSPGQVNEQF
cdr3_length: 11
v_call: TRBV18

cdr3_aa: ATSATRQGRTDTQY
cdr3_length: 14
v_call: TRBV24-1

cdr3_aa: ASSFSGDRTTSTDTQY
cdr3_length: 16
v_call: TRBV12-3/TRBV12-4

cdr3_aa: ASSLVGPLSYNEQF
cdr3_length: 14
v_call: TRBV11-2

cdr3_aa: SVRGTEMNTEAF
cdr3_length: 12
v_call: TRBV29-1

cdr3_aa: ASSLPPQGNYGYT
cdr3_length: 13
v_call: TRBV12-3/TRBV12-4

cdr3_aa: ASSSYAGEPDTQY
cdr3_length: 13
v_call: TRBV7-2

cdr3_aa: ASSPRAGANEQF
cdr3_length: 12
v_call: TRBV5-1

cdr3_aa: SVEEWASGNSYEQY
cdr3_length: 14
v_call: TRBV29-1

cdr3_aa: ASSSGQKNTEAF
cdr3_length: 12
v_call: TRBV12-3/TRBV12-4

cdr3_aa: ASRASGGTDTQY
cdr3_length: 12
v_call: TRBV19

cdr3_aa: ASSLEQPYNEQF
cdr3_length: 12
v_call: TRBV5-1

cdr3_aa: ASSLGGAGRTQY
cdr3_length: 12
v_call: TRBV14

cdr3_aa: ASSQDIVVEQF
cdr3_length: 11
v_call: TRBV4-1

cdr3_aa: ASSLTLAAFTDTQY
cdr3_length: 14
v_call: TRBV5-1

cdr3_aa: ASSGYGNTIY
cdr3_length: 10
v_call: TRBV12-3/TRBV12-4

cdr3_aa: ASSERWDRATDTQY
cdr3_length: 14
v_call: TRBV6-1

cdr3_aa: ATSDLETGPDTQY
cdr3_length: 13
v_call: TRBV24-1